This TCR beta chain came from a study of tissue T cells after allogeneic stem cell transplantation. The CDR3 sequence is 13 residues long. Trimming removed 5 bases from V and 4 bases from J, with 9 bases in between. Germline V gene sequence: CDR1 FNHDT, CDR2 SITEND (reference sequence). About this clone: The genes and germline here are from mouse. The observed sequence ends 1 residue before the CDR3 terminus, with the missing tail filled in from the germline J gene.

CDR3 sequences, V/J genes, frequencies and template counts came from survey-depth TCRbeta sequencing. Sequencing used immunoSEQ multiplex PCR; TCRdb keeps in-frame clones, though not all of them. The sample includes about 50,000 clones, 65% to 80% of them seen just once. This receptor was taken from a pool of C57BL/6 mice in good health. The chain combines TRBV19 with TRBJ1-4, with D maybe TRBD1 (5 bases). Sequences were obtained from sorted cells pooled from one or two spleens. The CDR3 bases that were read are TGTGCCAGCAGCCCGGGACTCAACGAAAGATTATTT. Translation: CASSPGLNERLF. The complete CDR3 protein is CASSPGLNERLFF.